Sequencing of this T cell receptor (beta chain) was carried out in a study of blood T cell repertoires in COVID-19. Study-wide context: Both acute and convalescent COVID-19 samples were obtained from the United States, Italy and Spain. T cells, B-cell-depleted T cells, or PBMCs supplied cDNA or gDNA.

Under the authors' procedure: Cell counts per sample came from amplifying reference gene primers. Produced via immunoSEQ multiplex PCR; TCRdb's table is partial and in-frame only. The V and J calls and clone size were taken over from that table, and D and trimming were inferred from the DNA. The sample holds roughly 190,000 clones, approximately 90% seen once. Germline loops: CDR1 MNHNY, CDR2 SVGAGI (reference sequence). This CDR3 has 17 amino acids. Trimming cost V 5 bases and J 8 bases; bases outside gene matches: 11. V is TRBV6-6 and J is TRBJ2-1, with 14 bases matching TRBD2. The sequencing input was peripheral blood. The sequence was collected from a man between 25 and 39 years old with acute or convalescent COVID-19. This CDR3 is CASSLGTSGRFYDEQFF. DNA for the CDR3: TGTGCCAGCAGTCTAGGGACTAGCGGGAGATTTTATGATGAGCAGTTCTTC.